This TCR beta chain was identified during a study of T cell repertoires in cytomegalovirus infection. TCRdb re-called the reads through MiXCR, storing one row per CDR3 protein. The sample records about 700,000 distinct CDR3 sequences, roughly a third being singletons. Note on this clonotype: Its cognate antigen is unknown.

Germline CDR1 reads MGHRA; CDR2 reads YSYEKL. The ends lost 2 bases at V and 5 bases at J; junction bases unmatched: 6. The CDR3 covers 15 residues. The TCR sequence derives from a human donor in good health (CMV status not recorded). Some clones in this sample may be carry-over from other donors' samples. The source was cultured PBMCs, collected from culture after CMV antigen stimulation. The chain joins TRBV4-1 to TRBJ2-3; TRBD1 matches 8 bases. The CDR3 bases are TGCGCCAGCAGCCAATTGCCGACAGGGGTAGATACGCAGTATTTT. As protein: CASSQLPTGVDTQYF.